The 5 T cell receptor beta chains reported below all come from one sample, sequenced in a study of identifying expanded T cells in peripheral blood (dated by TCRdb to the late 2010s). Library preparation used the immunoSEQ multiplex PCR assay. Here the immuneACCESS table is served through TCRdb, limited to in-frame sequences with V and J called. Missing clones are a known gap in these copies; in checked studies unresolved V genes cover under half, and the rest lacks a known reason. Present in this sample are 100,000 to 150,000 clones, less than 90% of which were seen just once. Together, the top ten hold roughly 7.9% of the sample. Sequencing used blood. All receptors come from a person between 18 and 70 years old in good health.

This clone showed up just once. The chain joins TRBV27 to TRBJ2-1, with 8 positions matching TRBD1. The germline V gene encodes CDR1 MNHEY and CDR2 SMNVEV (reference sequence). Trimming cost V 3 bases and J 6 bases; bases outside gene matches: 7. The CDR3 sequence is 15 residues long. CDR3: CASSLPGTGTNEQFF. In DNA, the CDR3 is TGTGCCAGCAGTTTGCCCGGGACAGGCACCAATGAGCAGTTCTTC.

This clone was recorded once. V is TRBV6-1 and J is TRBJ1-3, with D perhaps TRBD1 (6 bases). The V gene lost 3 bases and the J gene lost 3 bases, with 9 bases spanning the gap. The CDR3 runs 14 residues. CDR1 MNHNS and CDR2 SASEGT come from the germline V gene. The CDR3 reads CASSEGANGNTIYF. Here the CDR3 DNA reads TGTGCCAGCAGTGAGGGGGCTAATGGAAACACCATATATTTT.

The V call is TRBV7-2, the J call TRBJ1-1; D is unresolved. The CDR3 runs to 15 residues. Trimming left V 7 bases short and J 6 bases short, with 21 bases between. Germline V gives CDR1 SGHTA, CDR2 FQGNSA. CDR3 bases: TGTGCCAGCACCCACTCTCATCACGGGATCCCTGAAGCTTTCTTT. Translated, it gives CASTHSHHGIPEAFF.

As DNA, the CDR3 is TGTGCCAGCAGCCGCTCCGGGACAGGGGCGCCTCGACAAGAGACCCAGTACTTC. Protein product: CASSRSGTGAPRQETQYF. This rearrangement joins TRBV7-9 to TRBJ2-5; 10 nucleotides match TRBD1. V shed 5 bases and J 2 bases; nucleotides not matched to a gene: 14. Germline CDR1 reads SEHNR; CDR2 reads FQNEAQ (reference sequence). The CDR3 length is 18 residues.

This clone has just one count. The CDR3 region has the DNA TGTGCCAGCAGCACCGAGGGGCGGAGGTACCAAGAGACCCAGTACTTC. Translated: CASSTEGRRYQETQYF. The chain employs TRBV7-9 and TRBJ2-5; D possibly uses TRBD1 or TRBD2 (5 bases each). The CDR3 contains 16 residues. CDR1 and CDR2 (germline): SEHNR, FQNEAQ (reference sequence). V lost 5 bases and J 0 bases, leaving 16 bases between the germline ends.